This T cell receptor (beta chain) was recovered during a study of blood T cell repertoires in COVID-19. Turning to the study itself: From the United States, Italy and Spain came samples of acute and convalescent COVID-19. PBMCs, B-cell-depleted T cells, or T cells were the source of the cDNA or gDNA that made up the material.

In Seattle, patients joined the study during active infection and were tracked longitudinally. Original processing methods: Amplifying reference gene primers gave estimates of nucleated cell counts. The repertoire was sequenced with immunoSEQ multiplex PCR; TCRdb's copy has only in-frame clones and lacks some. V and J calls and clone size are as listed in that table; D and trimming were resolved from the DNA. Here the sample spans 150,000 to 200,000 clones, around four fifths being singletons. CDR1 and CDR2 (germline): LNHDA, SQIVND (reference sequence). The V gene lost 9 bases and the J gene lost 8 bases, with 11 bases spanning the gap. The CDR3 sequence is 12 residues long.

The specimen sequenced was peripheral blood. The receptor's source is a woman older than 75 with COVID-19, enrolled during active disease. The V gene is TRBV19, the J gene TRBJ1-6; D is perhaps TRBD1 (6 bases). CDR3 DNA sequence: TGTGCCAGCGGCGGGGGCGATTCACCCCTCCACTTT. It codes for CASGGGDSPLHF.